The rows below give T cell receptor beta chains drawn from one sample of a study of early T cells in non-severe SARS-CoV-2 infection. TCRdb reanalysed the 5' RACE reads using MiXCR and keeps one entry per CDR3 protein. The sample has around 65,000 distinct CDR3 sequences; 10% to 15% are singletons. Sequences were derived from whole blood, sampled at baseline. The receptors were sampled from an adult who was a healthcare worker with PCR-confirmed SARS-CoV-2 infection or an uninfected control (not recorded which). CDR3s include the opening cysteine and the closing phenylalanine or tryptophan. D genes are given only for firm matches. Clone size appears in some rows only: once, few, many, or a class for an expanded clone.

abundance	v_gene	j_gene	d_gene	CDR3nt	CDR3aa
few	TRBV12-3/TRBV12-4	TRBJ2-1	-	TGTGCCAGCAGTTTAGAGGTAGCGAGAGATTCCTACAATGAGCAGTTCTTC	CASSLEVARDSYNEQFF
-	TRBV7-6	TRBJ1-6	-	TGTGCCAGCAGCTTAGGACTCCCACCTTCACCCCTCCACTTT	CASSLGLPPSPLHF
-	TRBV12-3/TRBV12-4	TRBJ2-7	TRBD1	TGTGCCAGCAGTGCTTCACAGGGGGCCTACGAGCAGTACTTC	CASSASQGAYEQYF
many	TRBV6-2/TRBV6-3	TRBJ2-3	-	TGTGCCAGCCGAGGGGCCCGCAACTTCACAGATACGCAGTATTTT	CASRGARNFTDTQYF
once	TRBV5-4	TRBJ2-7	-	TGTGCCAGCAGCTTACAGGGCTACGAGCAGTACTTC	CASSLQGYEQYF
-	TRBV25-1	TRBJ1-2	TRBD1	TGTGCCAGCCTAGGGACAGCCTATGGCTACACCTTC	CASLGTAYGYTF
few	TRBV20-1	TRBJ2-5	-	TGCAGTGCTAGGCCAGAGACCCAGTACTTC	CSARPETQYF
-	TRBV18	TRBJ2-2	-	TGTGCCAGCTCACCACCTGCAGGGTTGGGCACCGGGGAGCTGTTTTTT	CASSPPAGLGTGELFF
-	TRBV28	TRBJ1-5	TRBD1	TGTGCCAGCCGGGACCCAAACAGGGGTCAGCCCCAGCATTTT	CASRDPNRGQPQHF
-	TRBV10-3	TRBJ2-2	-	TGTGCCATCAGTGGGACGGGCACCGGGGAGCTGTTTTTT	CAISGTGTGELFF
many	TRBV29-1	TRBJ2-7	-	TGCAGCGGATCCTCGGGCTACGAGCAGTACTTC	CSGSSGYEQYF
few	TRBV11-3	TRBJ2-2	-	TGTGCCAGCAGCTCCAACACCTTAGGGGAGAAAACCGGGGAGCTGTTTTTT	CASSSNTLGEKTGELFF
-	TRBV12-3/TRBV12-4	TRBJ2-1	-	TGTGCCAGCAGTCCCCGACAGGTTTACAATGAGCAGTTCTTC	CASSPRQVYNEQFF
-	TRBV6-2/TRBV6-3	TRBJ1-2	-	TGTGCCAGCAGTCCCTGGACGGGGGGCGTCTATGGCTACACCTTC	CASSPWTGGVYGYTF
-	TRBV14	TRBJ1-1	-	TGTGCCAGCAGCCAATTTTTATCTAGTGGGGCTTTCTTT	CASSQFLSSGAFF
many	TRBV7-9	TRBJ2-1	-	TGTGCCAGCAGCTTACTCCGCGATGAGCAGTTCTTC	CASSLLRDEQFF
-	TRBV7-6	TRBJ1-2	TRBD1	TGTGCCAGCAGCCGAAGAACAGGGGGCGGCTATGGCTACACCTTC	CASSRRTGGGYGYTF
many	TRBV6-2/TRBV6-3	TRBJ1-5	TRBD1	TGTGCCAGGCTGACAGGGGAGGATGGCAATCAGCCCCAGCATTTT	CARLTGEDGNQPQHF
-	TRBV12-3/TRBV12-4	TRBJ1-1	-	TGTGCCAGCAATAGAGGCCCGGAAGCTTTCTTT	CASNRGPEAFF
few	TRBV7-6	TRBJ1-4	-	TGTGCCAGCAGCAGTCAGGGGTTACCTAATGAAAAACTGTTTTTT	CASSSQGLPNEKLFF
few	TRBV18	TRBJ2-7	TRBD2	TGTGCCAGCTCACCAGGGACTACTCACTACGAGCAGTACTTC	CASSPGTTHYEQYF
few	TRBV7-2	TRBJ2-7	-	TGTGCCAGCAGCTTTATCCCCACTAGTTTTCTTTCCCACTACGAGCAGTACTTC	CASSFIPTSFLSHYEQYF
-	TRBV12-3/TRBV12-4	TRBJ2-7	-	TGTGCCAGCAGTTTCGGGGCTCGCTACGAGCAGTACTTC	CASSFGARYEQYF
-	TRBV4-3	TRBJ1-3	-	TGCGCCAGCAGCCAATTGCAAGGGGCTGGAAACACCATATATTTT	CASSQLQGAGNTIYF
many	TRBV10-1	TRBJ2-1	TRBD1	TGCGCCAGCAGTGAGTCGGTTGGACAGGACACCTACAATGAGCAGTTCTTC	CASSESVGQDTYNEQFF
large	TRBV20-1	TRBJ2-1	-	TGCAGTGCTAGTAGTGAGGGCCCCTACAATGAGCAGTTCTTC	CSASSEGPYNEQFF
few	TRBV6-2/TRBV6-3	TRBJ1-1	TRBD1	TGTGCCAGCAGTTTAGGCCGCCGGACAGGTAGAACTGAAGCTTTCTTT	CASSLGRRTGRTEAFF
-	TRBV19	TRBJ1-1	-	TGTGCCAGTAGTACAGGAGGGTTGTATCGGAACACTGAAGCTTTCTTT	CASSTGGLYRNTEAFF
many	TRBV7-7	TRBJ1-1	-	TGTGCTAGCAGCTTACAGGAGAACACTGAAGCTTTCTTT	CASSLQENTEAFF
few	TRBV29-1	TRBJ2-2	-	TGCAGCGTCACAGGGGGGGCCGGGGAGCTGTTTTTT	CSVTGGAGELFF
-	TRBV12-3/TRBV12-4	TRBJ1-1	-	TGTGCCAGCAGTTTGATATCCCAGACCAACACTGAAGCTTTCTTT	CASSLISQTNTEAFF
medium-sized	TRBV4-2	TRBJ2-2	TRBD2	TGTGCCAGCAGCCAAGATACCAGCGGGGGGCCTGGGGAGCTGTTTTTT	CASSQDTSGGPGELFF
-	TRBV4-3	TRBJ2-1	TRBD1	TGCGCCAGCAGCCAAGACGGACAGGGTACCTACAATGAGCAGTTCTTC	CASSQDGQGTYNEQFF
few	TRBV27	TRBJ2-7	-	TGTGCCAGCAGTTTTGGGCTCTCAACCTACGAGCAGTACTTC	CASSFGLSTYEQYF
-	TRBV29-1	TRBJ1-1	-	TGCAGCGTTGGAACAGATGAAGCTTTCTTT	CSVGTDEAFF
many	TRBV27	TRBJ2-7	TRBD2	TGTGCCAGCAGTTCCTTAGGGCGGGAGGGAGAGCAGTACTTC	CASSSLGREGEQYF
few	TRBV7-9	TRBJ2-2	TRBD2	TGTGCCAGCAGCCCCCCTAGCGGTACGAACACCGGGGAGCTGTTTTTT	CASSPPSGTNTGELFF
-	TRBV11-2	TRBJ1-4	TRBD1	TGTGCCAGCGCACGGGACAGGAATGAAAAACTGTTTTTT	CASARDRNEKLFF
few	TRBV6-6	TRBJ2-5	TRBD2	TGTGCCAGCAGTTACCCTCAGGGACTAGCGGGCTCAGGGACCCAGTACTTC	CASSYPQGLAGSGTQYF
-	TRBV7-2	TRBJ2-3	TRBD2	TGTGCCAGCAGCCCGTGGACTAGAGCCACAGATACGCAGTATTTT	CASSPWTRATDTQYF
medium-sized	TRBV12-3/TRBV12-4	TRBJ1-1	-	TGTGCCAGCAGCCGTACTGACACTGAAGCTTTCTTT	CASSRTDTEAFF
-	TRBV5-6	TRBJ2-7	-	TGTGCCAGCAGCTGGTCCTGGGGGGCCGAGCAGTACTTC	CASSWSWGAEQYF
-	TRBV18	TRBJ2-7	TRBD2	TGTGCCAGCTCACTAGCGGGGGGGCCCGCGGAGCAGTACTTC	CASSLAGGPAEQYF
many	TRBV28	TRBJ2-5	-	TGTGCCAGCAGTTTAATGGCAGGGGCTGAGACCCAGTACTTC	CASSLMAGAETQYF
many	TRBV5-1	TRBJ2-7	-	TGCGCCAGCAGCTTGGATGGTAGCGCAGATTTTTACGAGCAGTACTTC	CASSLDGSADFYEQYF
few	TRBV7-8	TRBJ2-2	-	TGTGCCAGCAGCCCCGGGGCTACCTGGATGAACACCGGGGAGCTGTTTTTT	CASSPGATWMNTGELFF
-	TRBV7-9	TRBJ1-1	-	TGTGCCAGCAGCTTATCCAGGGAATACACTGAAGCTTTCTTT	CASSLSREYTEAFF
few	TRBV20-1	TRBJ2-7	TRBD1	TGCAGTGCTACCGGGACAGGAAGACAATACTACGAGCAGTACTTC	CSATGTGRQYYEQYF
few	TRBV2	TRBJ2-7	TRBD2	TGTGCCAGTGGGACTAGCGGCTACGAGCAGTACTTC	CASGTSGYEQYF
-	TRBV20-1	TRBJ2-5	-	TGCAGTGCTAGAGATAGAAACGGGGAGACCCAGTACTTC	CSARDRNGETQYF
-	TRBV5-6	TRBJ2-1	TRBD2	TGTGCCAGCAGCTTGAGACTAGCGGGAGCCTACAATGAGCAGTTCTTC	CASSLRLAGAYNEQFF
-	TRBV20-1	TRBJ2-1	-	TGCAGTGCCGAGAGGACAGCGTCCTACAATGAGCAGTTCTTC	CSAERTASYNEQFF
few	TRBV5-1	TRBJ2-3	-	TGCGCCAGCAGCTCTCCCCCGCGGACCCACCTCACAGATACGCAGTATTTT	CASSSPPRTHLTDTQYF
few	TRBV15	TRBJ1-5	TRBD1	TGTGCCACCAGCAGGACCCGACAGGGAGGTCAGCCCCAGCATTTT	CATSRTRQGGQPQHF
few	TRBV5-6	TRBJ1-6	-	TGTGCCAGCAGCCCCGGGACCGACTCACCCCTCCACTTT	CASSPGTDSPLHF